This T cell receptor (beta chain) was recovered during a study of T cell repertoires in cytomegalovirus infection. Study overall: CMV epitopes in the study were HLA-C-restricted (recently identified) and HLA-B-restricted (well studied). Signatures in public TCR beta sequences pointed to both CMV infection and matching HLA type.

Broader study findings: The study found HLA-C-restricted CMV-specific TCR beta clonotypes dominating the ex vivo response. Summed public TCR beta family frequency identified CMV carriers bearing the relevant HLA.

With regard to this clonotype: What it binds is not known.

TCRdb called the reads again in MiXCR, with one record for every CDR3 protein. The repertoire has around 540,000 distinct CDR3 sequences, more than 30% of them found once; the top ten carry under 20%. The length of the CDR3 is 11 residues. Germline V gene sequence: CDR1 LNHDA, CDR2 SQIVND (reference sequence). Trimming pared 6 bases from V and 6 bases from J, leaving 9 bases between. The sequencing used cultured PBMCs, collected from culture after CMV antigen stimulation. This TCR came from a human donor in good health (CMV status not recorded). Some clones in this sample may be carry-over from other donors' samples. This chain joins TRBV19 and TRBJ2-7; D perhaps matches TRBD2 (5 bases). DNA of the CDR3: TGTGCCAGTAGAGGGAGTCGCGAGCAGTACTTC. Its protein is CASRGSREQYF.